This T cell receptor (beta chain) comes out of a study of shared clonotypes between healthy human individuals. Profiling relied on immunoSEQ multiplex PCR, and the TCRdb table lists in-frame clones only, not all of them. The sample lists 450,000 to 500,000 clones; approximately 80% were seen once. CDR3 length: 16 residues. The germline V gene has CDR1 LNHNV and CDR2 YYDKDF (reference sequence). V was cut by 0 bases and J by 9 bases, with 18 bases left in between. This TCR was sampled from a woman in her thirties or forties in good health. Some clones in this sample may be carry-over from other donors' samples. V is TRBV15 and J is TRBJ2-1; no reliable D call. The sequencing sample was made of PBMCs. Here the CDR3 reads CATSRDSYSSPSEQFF. The CDR3 DNA follows: TGTGCCACCAGCAGAGATTCGTACTCCTCCCCGAGTGAGCAGTTCTTC.